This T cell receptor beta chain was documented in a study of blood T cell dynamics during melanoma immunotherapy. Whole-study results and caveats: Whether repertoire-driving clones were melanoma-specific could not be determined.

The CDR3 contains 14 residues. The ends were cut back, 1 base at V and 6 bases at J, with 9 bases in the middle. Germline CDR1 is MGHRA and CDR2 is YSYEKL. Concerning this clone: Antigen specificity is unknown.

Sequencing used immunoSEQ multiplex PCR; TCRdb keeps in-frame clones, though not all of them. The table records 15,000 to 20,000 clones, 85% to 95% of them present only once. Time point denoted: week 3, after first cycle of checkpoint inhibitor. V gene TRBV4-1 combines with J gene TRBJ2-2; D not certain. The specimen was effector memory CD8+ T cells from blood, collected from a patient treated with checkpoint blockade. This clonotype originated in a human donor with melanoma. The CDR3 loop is CASSQVPGAGELFF. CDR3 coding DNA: TGCGCCAGCAGCCAAGTACCCGGTGCCGGGGAGCTGTTTTTT.